One and the same sample provided the 9 T cell receptor beta chains below, sequenced in a study of T cell repertoires in cytomegalovirus infection. TCRdb passed the reads through MiXCR, listing each CDR3 protein once. The data hold about 900,000 distinct CDR3 sequences, with roughly 30% observed a single time. These TCRs are of unknown antigen specificity. The specimen comprised cultured CD8+ T cells from PBMCs, sampled from culture after CMV antigen stimulation. The receptor set was obtained from a human donor in good health (CMV status not recorded). Some clones in this sample may be carry-over from other donors' samples.

The V call is TRBV4-2, the J call TRBJ2-3; no clear D. V was clipped by 0 bases and J by 1 base, with 20 bases between them. This CDR3 is 19 amino acids long. Germline CDR1 LGHNA, CDR2 YNFKEQ. The CDR3, as DNA: TGTGCCAGCAGCCAAGATTCCCCCCTAAGCGATCGTGGCACAGATACGCAGTATTTT. Translation gives CASSQDSPLSDRGTDTQYF.

This rearrangement joins TRBV2 to TRBJ2-3, with a weak D call TRBD2 (7 bases). V shed 8 bases and J shed 1 base, with 13 bases lying between them. The CDR3 contains 14 residues. The V gene's germline CDR1 is SNHLY and CDR2 FYNNEI. This CDR3 reads CASRGGAGTDTQYF. The CDR3 coding sequence is TGTGCCAGCCGAGGGGGGGCGGGCACAGATACGCAGTATTTT.

The J gene is TRBJ1-2, the V gene TRBV14; possibly TRBD1 for D (6 bases). The germline V gene encodes CDR1 SGHDN and CDR2 FVKESK. Trimming removed 3 bases from V and 5 bases from J, with 10 bases in between. The CDR3 has 13 amino acids. The DNA of the CDR3 is TGTGCCAGCAGCCAGGGGGACATTTATGGCTACACCTTC. Translated: CASSQGDIYGYTF.

The chain is built from TRBV3-1 and TRBJ2-1, with D unresolved. With 4 bases removed from V and 5 bases from J, the gap between germline ends came to 15 bases. The CDR3 loop spans 15 amino acids. Germline CDR1 is LGHDT and CDR2 is YNNKEL (reference sequence). The CDR3 sequence: CASSPYFRVNNEQFF. In DNA, the CDR3 is TGTGCCAGCAGCCCCTACTTCCGCGTTAACAATGAGCAGTTCTTC.

This clonotype was seen only a few times. The chain combines TRBV7-9 with TRBJ1-4; D might be TRBD1 (5 bases). V gave up 10 bases and J gave up 6 bases, with 9 bases separating them. The CDR3 sequence is 11 residues long. CDR1 is SEHNR and CDR2 is FQNEAQ in the germline V gene (reference sequence). As DNA, the CDR3 is TGTGCCACTGGGACGGATGAAAAACTGTTTTTT. Protein sequence: CATGTDEKLFF. The full variable domain, completed using reference TRBV7-9 and TRBJ1-4, is DTGVSQNPRHKITKRGQNVTFRCDPISEHNRLYWYRQTLGQGPEFLTYFQNEAQLEKSRLLSDRFSAERPKGSFSTLEIQRTEQGDSAMYLCATGTDEKLFFGSGTQLSVL.

This clonotype was found many times. The CDR3 loop is CASSLAVARTDTQYF. The CDR3, as DNA: TGTGCCAGCAGCTTAGCGGTAGCCCGTACAGATACGCAGTATTTT. This rearrangement joins TRBV7-9 to TRBJ2-3; no clear D gene. The germline V and J ends were trimmed by 0 bases and 3 bases, with 10 bases remaining between them. The germline V gene encodes CDR1 SEHNR and CDR2 FQNEAQ (reference sequence). The CDR3 is 15 amino acids.

This clonotype was detected a few times. The chain is built from TRBV6-5 and TRBJ1-1; no firm D call. Germline V gene data show CDR1 as MNHEY and CDR2 as SVGAGI. The CDR3 covers 13 residues. The V gene lost 6 bases and the J gene lost 2 bases, with 10 bases spanning the gap. The CDR3 sequence is CASRPFGNTEAFF. DNA for the CDR3: TGTGCCAGCAGGCCCTTCGGTAACACTGAAGCTTTCTTT.

The rearrangement links TRBV7-8 to TRBJ1-3; 11 bases agree with TRBD1. The CDR3 covers 16 residues. The junction had 4 bases not matched to a gene; V was cut back by 5 bases and J by 1 base. The germline CDR1 and CDR2 sequences are SGHVS and FQNEAQ. For the CDR3, the DNA is TGTGCCAGCAGCCGGGGACAGGGGGGTTCTGGAAACACCATATATTTT. Translation: CASSRGQGGSGNTIYF.

The rearrangement joins TRBV7-8 to TRBJ1-4, with a possible D match to TRBD1 (5 bases). Trimming stripped 7 bases from V and 8 bases from J, with 17 bases between. CDR3 length equals 14 residues. Germline V gene data show CDR1 as SGHVS and CDR2 as FQNEAQ. CDR3 DNA: TGTGCCAGCATGATGGGCAGGGTTAACGAAAAACTGTTTTTT. It translates to CASMMGRVNEKLFF.